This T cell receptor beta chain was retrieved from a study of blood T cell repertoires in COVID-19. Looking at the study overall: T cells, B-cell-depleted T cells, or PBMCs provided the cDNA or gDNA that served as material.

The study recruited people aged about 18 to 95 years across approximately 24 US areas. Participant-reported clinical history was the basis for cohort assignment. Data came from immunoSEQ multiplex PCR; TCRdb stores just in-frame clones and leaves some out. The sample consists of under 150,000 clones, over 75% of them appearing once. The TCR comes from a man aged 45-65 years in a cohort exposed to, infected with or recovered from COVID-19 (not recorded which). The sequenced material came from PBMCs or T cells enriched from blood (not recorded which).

CDR3 loop: CASSFSSGSTDTQYF. The CDR3 bases are TGTGCCAGCAGCTTTTCTAGCGGGAGCACAGATACGCAGTATTTT. The chain recombines TRBV11-2 with TRBJ2-3, with 8 bases that match TRBD2. Losses at the gene ends were 3 bases for V and 0 bases for J; bases not matched to a gene: 2. The CDR3 has 15 amino acids. CDR1 is SGHAT and CDR2 is FQNNGV in the germline V gene.